The 25 T cell receptor beta chains presented below share a single source sample, sequenced in a study of blood T cell repertoires in COVID-19. Profiling relied on immunoSEQ multiplex PCR, and the TCRdb table lists in-frame clones only, not all of them. The table shows almost 95,000 clones, with approximately 84% occurring only once. Material: peripheral blood. The receptors here all came from a man in his sixties with acute or convalescent COVID-19.

V is TRBV7-2 and J is TRBJ1-2, with 7 bases aligning to TRBD1. Per the germline V gene, CDR1 is SGHTA and CDR2 is FQGNSA. Trimming took 4 bases from V and 1 from J; bases not matched to a gene: 3. The CDR3 extends over 14 amino acids. The CDR3: CASSSDRSNYGYTF. The CDR3 coding sequence is TGTGCCAGCAGCTCGGACAGGAGTAACTATGGCTACACCTTC.

The gene calls are TRBV5-1 and TRBJ1-2; possible D gene TRBD1, 5 bases. CDR1 and CDR2 (germline): SGHRS, YFSETQ. The length of the CDR3 is 15 residues. V lost 1 base and J lost 3, with 13 bases in between. The CDR3: CASSLLTGGDYGYTF. The CDR3 coding sequence is TGCGCCAGCAGCTTGTTAACGGGGGGGGACTATGGCTACACCTTC.

This rearrangement joins TRBV5-1 to TRBJ1-5; D is unresolved. The V gene's germline CDR1 is SGHRS and CDR2 YFSETQ. This CDR3 has 13 amino acids. V was trimmed by 5 bases and J by 0 bases, leaving 6 bases between them. CDR3: CASSADSNQPQHF. The CDR3 nucleotides read TGCGCCAGCAGTGCGGATAGCAATCAGCCCCAGCATTTT.

The chain recombines TRBV5-6 with TRBJ1-5; D is unclear. Trimming stripped 0 bases from V and 1 base from J, with 8 bases between. The CDR3 sequence is 15 residues long. The germline V gene encodes CDR1 SGHDT and CDR2 YYEEEE. CDR3: CASSLGRVSNQPQHF. The CDR3 DNA reads TGTGCCAGCAGCTTGGGTCGGGTGAGCAATCAGCCCCAGCATTTT.

For the CDR3, the DNA is TGTGCCAGCAGTATCACAGTCCAAGAGACCCAGTACTTC. It yields the protein CASSITVQETQYF. The chain uses TRBV9 and TRBJ2-5; the D is unclear. Germline lookup yields CDR1 SGDLS and CDR2 YYNGEE. CDR3 length: 13 residues. V lost 5 bases and J lost 1, with 9 bases in between.

The chain is built from TRBV9 and TRBJ2-5; tentatively, D is TRBD1 (7 bases). Trimming left V 6 bases short and J 5 bases short, with 17 bases between. The CDR3 is 14 amino acids. The V gene's germline CDR1 is SGDLS and CDR2 YYNGEE. CDR3 sequence reads: CASNRQGREETQYF. CDR3 bases: TGTGCCAGCAACCGACAGGGTCGGGAGGAGACCCAGTACTTC.

This clone occurred a few times. This sequence joins TRBV29-1 and TRBJ2-1; D possibly corresponds to TRBD2 (5 bases). CDR1 and CDR2 from the germline V gene are SQVTM and ANQGSEA. The V gene lost 3 bases and the J gene lost 0 bases, with 9 bases spanning the gap. The CDR3 covers 14 residues. The CDR3 nucleotides read TGCAGCGTTGAGGTGGGGAGCTCCTACAATGAGCAGTTCTTC. Its translation is CSVEVGSSYNEQFF.

This clone was picked up one time. The rearrangement joins TRBV11-2 to TRBJ2-7; 7 bases are shared with TRBD2. V lost 1 base and J lost 3; bases outside the gene matches: 6. Germline CDR1 SGHAT, CDR2 FQNNGV. This CDR3 region has 15 residues. CDR3 sequence (DNA): TGTGCCAGCAGCTTAGGGGGGGGACGGAGCTACGAGCAGTACTTC. Amino acids: CASSLGGGRSYEQYF.

The chain recombines TRBV5-5 with TRBJ1-5, with D hard to call. Trimming pared 2 bases from V and 8 bases from J, leaving 11 bases between. The CDR3 has 13 residues. CDR1 and CDR2 from the germline V gene are SGHKS and YYEKEE (reference sequence). CDR3 sequence: CASSFQALEPQHF. In DNA form, the CDR3 reads TGTGCCAGCAGCTTCCAAGCCTTAGAGCCCCAGCATTTT.

V usage is TRBV21-1 and J usage is TRBJ2-5; whether TRBD1, the table's D call, matches the DNA was not checked. TRBV21-1 is deemed a pseudogene. This CDR3 has 12 amino acids. Here the CDR3 reads CASRTGSKTQYF. CDR3 sequence (DNA): TGTGCCAGCAGGACAGGTTCGAAGACCCAGTACTTC.

V usage is TRBV28 and J usage is TRBJ2-3, with 9 bases lining up with TRBD1. Germline V gene lookup returns CDR1 MDHEN and CDR2 SYDVKM. V shed 5 bases, J shed 2 bases, and the junction held 8 bases outside the gene matches. CDR3 length: 16 residues. CDR3 amino acids: CASSLKGQGLTDTQYF. CDR3 bases: TGTGCCAGCAGTCTAAAGGGACAGGGCCTCACAGATACGCAGTATTTT.

The chain uses TRBV6-6 and TRBJ2-1; D is unclear. V dropped 5 bases and J dropped 8 bases, with 7 bases sitting between them. The CDR3 spans 11 residues. Germline values: CDR1 MNHNY, CDR2 SVGAGI (reference sequence). CDR3 coding DNA: TGTGCCAGCAGTACCCAGTATGAGCAGTTCTTC. Translated, it gives CASSTQYEQFF.

The rearrangement uses TRBV19 and TRBJ2-2, with TRBD1 identical over 8 bases. The CDR3 runs 15 residues. Unmatched junction bases numbered 12, after V lost 10 bases and J lost 5 bases. Germline V gene sequence: CDR1 LNHDA, CDR2 SQIVND (reference sequence). The CDR3 bases are TGTGCCACAGCCAAGGACAGGGTGGGGACCGGGGAGCTGTTTTTT. Translation: CATAKDRVGTGELFF.

The chain employs TRBV6-1 and TRBJ1-3, with TRBD1 matching 7 bases. CDR1 and CDR2 (germline): MNHNS, SASEGT. J lost 0 bases, V lost 4 bases, and 9 bases had no gene match. The CDR3 is 17 residues long. This CDR3 reads CASSAPGQIISGNTIYF. CDR3 in DNA: TGTGCCAGCAGTGCTCCGGGACAGATCATCTCTGGAAACACCATATATTTT.

The V gene is TRBV5-5, the J gene TRBJ1-1; D uncertain. Germline CDR1 reads SGHKS; CDR2 reads YYEKEE (reference sequence). The CDR3 is made up of 15 amino acids. V was pared by 0 bases and J by 1 base, with 10 bases between. The CDR3 sequence is CASSLVPGRNTEAFF. The DNA of the CDR3 is TGTGCCAGCAGCTTGGTGCCGGGAAGGAACACTGAAGCTTTCTTT.

This clone was seen only a few times. This chain links TRBV11-2 with TRBJ2-7; D not certain. V shed 1 base and J shed 0 bases, with 7 bases lying between them. Looked up from germline, CDR1 is SGHAT and CDR2 is FQNNGV. CDR3 length: 14 residues. CDR3 amino acids: CASSLGAFSYEQYF. The DNA of the CDR3 is TGTGCCAGCAGCTTAGGGGCCTTCTCCTACGAGCAGTACTTC.

The CDR3 loop is CASSYLGDYGYTF. Written as DNA, the CDR3 is TGTGCCAGCAGTTACTTAGGGGACTATGGCTACACCTTC. The chain joins TRBV6-5 to TRBJ1-2, with TRBD1 as a possible D gene (5 bases). V was trimmed by 1 base and J by 3 bases, leaving 6 bases between them. The CDR3 runs to 13 residues. Germline CDR1 MNHEY, CDR2 SVGAGI.

The rearrangement joins TRBV10-2 to TRBJ1-1, with D unclear. The germline CDR1 and CDR2 sequences are WSHSY and SAAADI. The CDR3 runs 11 residues. V was clipped by 0 bases and J by 11 bases, with 7 bases between them. The CDR3 bases are TGCGCCAGCAGTGAGTCGGGAGGGGCTTTCTTT. It is translated as CASSESGGAFF.

This chain connects TRBV6-5 to TRBJ1-5; D remains unclear. Germline values: CDR1 MNHEY, CDR2 SVGAGI. V lost 6 bases and J lost 3, with 9 bases in between. The CDR3 consists of 13 residues. The CDR3 bases are TGTGCCAGCAGCCGCGACACCAATCAGCCCCAGCATTTT. Translated, it gives CASSRDTNQPQHF.

The chain recombines TRBV6-5 with TRBJ2-2; D is possibly TRBD1 (5 bases). The germline V gene has CDR1 MNHEY and CDR2 SVGAGI. The CDR3 covers 14 residues. The V end lost 0 bases, the J end lost 8 bases, and 10 bases lay between the germline ends. CDR3 bases: TGTGCCAGCAGTTACTCTGGGGCCTGGGGGGAGCTGTTTTTT. It encodes CASSYSGAWGELFF.

The gene calls are TRBV5-1 and TRBJ2-3; 8 bases are shared with TRBD2. Losses at the gene ends were 5 bases for V and 2 bases for J; bases not matched to a gene: 4. The CDR3 consists of 14 residues. CDR1 is SGHRS, CDR2 YFSETQ, per germline. CDR3 nucleotide sequence: TGCGCCAGCAGAGGCGGGGGGTACACAGATACGCAGTATTTT. Amino acids: CASRGGGYTDTQYF.

The chain has TRBV19 and TRBJ2-4; 9 bases match TRBD1. The CDR3 length is 16 residues. The V and J ends lost 2 bases and 2 bases, in that order; junction bases with no gene match: 4. CDR1 is LNHDA, CDR2 SQIVND, per germline (reference sequence). The DNA of the CDR3 is TGTGCCAGTAGTATAATGGGACAGGGTACCAAAAACATTCAGTACTTC. Residues: CASSIMGQGTKNIQYF.

The genes are TRBV5-8 and TRBJ2-2, with D possibly matching TRBD2 (6 bases). The CDR3 has 14 amino acids. Germline values: CDR1 SGHTS, CDR2 YDEGEE. V gave up 4 bases and J gave up 6 bases, with 13 bases separating them. The CDR3 region is CASSRGGAAGELFF. In DNA, the CDR3 is TGTGCCAGCAGCCGCGGAGGGGCTGCCGGGGAGCTGTTTTTT.

The rearrangement links TRBV5-1 to TRBJ1-2; 7 bases agree with TRBD1. The CDR3 length is 13 residues. Trimming took 3 bases from V and 5 from J; bases not matched to a gene: 4. Germline assignment: CDR1 SGHRS and CDR2 YFSETQ. The CDR3 is CASSYDRDYGYTF. CDR3 nucleotides: TGCGCCAGCAGCTACGACAGGGATTATGGCTACACCTTC.

This sequence joins TRBV14 and TRBJ1-2; possible D gene TRBD1, 6 bases. This CDR3 has 14 amino acids. The germline V gene encodes CDR1 SGHDN and CDR2 FVKESK. The V end was cut by 0 bases, the J end by 2 bases, with 7 bases between. The chain's CDR3 is CASSQDTGNYGYTF. The CDR3 coding sequence is TGTGCCAGCAGCCAAGATACAGGGAACTATGGCTACACCTTC.